The TCR beta chain under discussion was sequenced for a study of blood T cell repertoires in COVID-19 (TCRdb year 2020). Background for the entire study: Collaborator samples came from the United States, Italy and Spain and covered acute and convalescent phases of COVID-19. The dataset comprised deeply sampled blood TCRbeta repertoires from subjects exposed to, actively infected with, or recovered from COVID-19. Nearly every sample came with metadata listing a de-identified subject ID, COVID-19 status, age in years and sex. Where available, HLA class I and class II types were obtained from metadata supplied by the sample provider rather than from assay-based typing. The repertoires were made available in a free public database intended to serve as a resource for research on the immune response to SARS-CoV-2. Samples were obtained from the ongoing ImmuneRACE study (first 160 participants) and from over a thousand subjects provided by 6 global collaborators. The prospective study material was composed of cDNA or gDNA derived from T cells, B-cell-depleted T cells, or PBMCs.

Points the paper makes about the study in general: Clinical and demographic metadata were provided uncurated, with the amount varying by source and participant.

The collaborating institutions used their own protocols to collect whole blood in K2EDTA tubes. Collaborator samples were shipped for TCRbeta analysis as frozen whole blood, isolated PBMCs, or DNA extracted from either sample type. On this clone: The clone's antigen remains unknown. No base quality information exists; no much larger clone differs at one position.

TCRbeta CDR3 regions were amplified from genomic DNA using the immunoSEQ Assay, a bias-controlled multiplex PCR. The authors processed their data as follows. The number of nucleated cells in each sample was estimated by amplification of reference gene primers within the assay. Sequence reads were collapsed and filtered to measure the absolute abundance of every unique TCRbeta CDR3 rearrangement. For each sample, productive Simpson clonality was calculated as the square root of Simpson's diversity index over productive rearrangements. Here the immuneACCESS table is served through TCRdb, limited to in-frame sequences with V and J called. Missing clones are a known gap in these copies; in checked studies unresolved V genes cover under half, and the rest lacks a known reason. That table furnishes V, J and clone size, whereas the DNA furnished D and trimming. The sample table contains tens of thousands of clones; only one count was recorded for just over 85% of them. About 4.9% of the sample belongs to the ten largest clones.

From its cysteine to its phenylalanine, the CDR3 spans 14 amino acids. Left in the record is the CDR3 DNA by itself, 42 bases read in frame from the first base. Unmatched junction bases come to 2, with V trimmed by 0 bases and J by 3 bases. For CDR1 and CDR2, the germline V gene lists KGHSH and LQKENI. This sequence originates from a man aged 60-69 years with acute or convalescent COVID-19. The specimen was peripheral blood. The rearranged segments are TRBV18 and TRBJ2-7, and 7 bases in between align with TRBD2. The CDR3 has the sequence CASSPPRENYEQYF. The DNA sequence is TGTGCCAGCTCACCACCGCGGGAGAACTACGAGCAGTACTTC.